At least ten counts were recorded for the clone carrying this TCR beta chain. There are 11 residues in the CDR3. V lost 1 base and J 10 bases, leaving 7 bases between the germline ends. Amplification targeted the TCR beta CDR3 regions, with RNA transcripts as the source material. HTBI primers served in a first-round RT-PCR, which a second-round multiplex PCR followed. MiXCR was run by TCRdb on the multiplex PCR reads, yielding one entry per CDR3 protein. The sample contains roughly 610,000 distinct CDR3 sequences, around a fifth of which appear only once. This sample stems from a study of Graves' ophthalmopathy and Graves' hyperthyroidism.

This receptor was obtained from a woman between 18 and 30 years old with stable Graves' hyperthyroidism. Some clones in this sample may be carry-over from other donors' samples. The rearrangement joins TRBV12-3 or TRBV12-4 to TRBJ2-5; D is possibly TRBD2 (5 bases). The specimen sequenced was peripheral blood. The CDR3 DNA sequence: TGTGCCAGCAGTTTAGTACGGGACCAGTACTTC. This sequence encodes CASSLVRDQYF.